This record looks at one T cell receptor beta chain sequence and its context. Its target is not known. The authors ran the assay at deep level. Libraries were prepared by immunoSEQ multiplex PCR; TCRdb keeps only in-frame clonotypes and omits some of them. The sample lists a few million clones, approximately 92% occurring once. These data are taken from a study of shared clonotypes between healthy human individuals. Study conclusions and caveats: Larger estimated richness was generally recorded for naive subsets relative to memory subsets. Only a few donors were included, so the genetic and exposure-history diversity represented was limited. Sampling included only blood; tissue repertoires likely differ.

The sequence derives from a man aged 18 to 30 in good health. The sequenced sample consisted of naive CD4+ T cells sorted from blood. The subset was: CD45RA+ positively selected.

For the CDR3, the DNA is TGCAGCGGACAAAAGACAGGGGGCGCGAACACTGAAGCTTTCTTT. Its translation is CSGQKTGGANTEAFF. The V and J genes are TRBV29-1 and TRBJ1-1; 10 bases align to TRBD1. The V and J ends lost 7 bases and 1 base, in that order; junction bases with no gene match: 9. The CDR3 extends over 15 amino acids. Per germline, CDR1 SQVTM and CDR2 ANQGSEA.